Listed below are T cell receptor beta chains from one sample, sequenced in a study of blood T cell repertoires in COVID-19. Sequencing used immunoSEQ multiplex PCR; TCRdb keeps in-frame clones, though not all of them. Among around 88,000 clones listed, 90% were seen once. The sequencing input was peripheral blood. The receptors originated from a man aged 55 to 70 with acute or convalescent COVID-19. CDR3s include the opening cysteine and the closing phenylalanine or tryptophan. Fields, in order: clone size, J gene, V gene, CDR3 protein. Only part of the rows carry a size: once, few, many, or a class if the clone is expanded.

>-|TRBJ1-6|TRBV24-1
CATSEVFRDRAPQPLHF
>-|TRBJ1-1|TRBV9
CASSPRQGLNTEAFF
>once|TRBJ2-7|TRBV19
CASSIEAGGPYEQYF
>once|TRBJ1-3|TRBV18
CASVRDSGNTIYF
>-|TRBJ1-3|TRBV9
CASSVDHSGNTIYF
>-|TRBJ1-3|TRBV5-4
CASSEEGTGNTIYF
>-|TRBJ1-2|TRBV4-2
CASSQEGISGGTGYGYTF
>-|TRBJ2-6|TRBV9
CASSALLAGAGANVLTF
>once|TRBJ1-2|TRBV19
CASSLQSLYGYTF
>-|TRBJ2-5|TRBV7-2
CASSSGLGGPQETQYF
>-|TRBJ2-1|TRBV6-5
CASRPREIWHNEQFF
>-|TRBJ2-7|TRBV6-1
CASSEALSKLDIFYEQYF
>-|TRBJ2-1|TRBV5-1
CASSGSYNEQFF
>-|TRBJ2-3|TRBV5-1
CASSLGDREADTQYF